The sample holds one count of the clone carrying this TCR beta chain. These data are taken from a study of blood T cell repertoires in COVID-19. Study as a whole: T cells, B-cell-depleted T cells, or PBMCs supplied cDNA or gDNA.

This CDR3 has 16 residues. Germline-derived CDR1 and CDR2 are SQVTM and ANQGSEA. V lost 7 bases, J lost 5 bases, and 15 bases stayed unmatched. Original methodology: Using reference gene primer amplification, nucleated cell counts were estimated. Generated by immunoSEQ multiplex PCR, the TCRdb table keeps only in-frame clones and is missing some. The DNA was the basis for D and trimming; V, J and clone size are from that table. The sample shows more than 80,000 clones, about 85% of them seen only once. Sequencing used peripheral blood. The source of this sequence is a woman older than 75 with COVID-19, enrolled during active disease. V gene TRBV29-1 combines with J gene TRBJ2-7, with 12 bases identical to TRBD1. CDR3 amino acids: CSATQAGTGGKHEQYF. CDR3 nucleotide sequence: TGCAGCGCCACCCAAGCGGGGACAGGGGGCAAACACGAGCAGTACTTC.